These T cell receptor beta chains were read from a single sample in a study of shared clonotypes between healthy human individuals. Sequencing used immunoSEQ multiplex PCR; TCRdb keeps in-frame clones, though not all of them. This table holds about 1.5 million clones, 95% to 97% found once. Material: naive CD4+ T cells sorted from blood. These receptor sequences come from a man younger than 40 in good health. Both conserved end residues are part of each CDR3. Each record gives: D gene, J gene, V gene, CDR3 DNA, CDR3 protein. A D gene is named only where the DNA matches it firmly.

d_call: TRBD2; j_call: TRBJ2-1; v_call: TRBV9; cdr3_nt: TGTGCCAGCAGCGTAGCGGGAGGTCCCCACAATGAGCAGTTCTTC; cdr3_aa: CASSVAGGPHNEQFF
d_call: TRBD2; j_call: TRBJ2-1; v_call: TRBV11-3; cdr3_nt: TGTGCCAGCAGCTTCGGGACTAGCGATTACAATGAGCAGTTCTTC; cdr3_aa: CASSFGTSDYNEQFF
d_call: TRBD1; j_call: TRBJ1-2; v_call: TRBV4-1; cdr3_nt: TGCGCCAGCAGCCATCCATTAGGTGGGACAGGGGGTATCGGTGGCTACACCTTC; cdr3_aa: CASSHPLGGTGGIGGYTF
d_call: .; j_call: TRBJ1-5; v_call: TRBV30; cdr3_nt: TGTGCCTGGAGTGCAGGCTTAAATCAGCCCCAGCATTTT; cdr3_aa: CAWSAGLNQPQHF
d_call: .; j_call: TRBJ1-1; v_call: TRBV5-1; cdr3_nt: TGCGCCAGCGCCCCTTTGGGAGGCACTGAAGCTTTCTTT; cdr3_aa: CASAPLGGTEAFF
d_call: TRBD2; j_call: TRBJ2-7; v_call: TRBV7-2; cdr3_nt: TGTGCCAGCAGCCGGACTAGCTTTACCTACGAGCAGTACTTC; cdr3_aa: CASSRTSFTYEQYF
d_call: .; j_call: TRBJ1-3; v_call: TRBV18; cdr3_nt: TGTGCCAGCTCACTCCTTTCGTCAGGGAGCTCTGGAAACACCATATATTTT; cdr3_aa: CASSLLSSGSSGNTIYF
d_call: TRBD1; j_call: TRBJ2-1; v_call: TRBV10-3; cdr3_nt: TGTGCCATCAGCCCCGGGACAGGGAAGGCTTCCTACAATGAGCAGTTCTTC; cdr3_aa: CAISPGTGKASYNEQFF
d_call: .; j_call: TRBJ2-3; v_call: TRBV14; cdr3_nt: TGTGCCAGCAGCCAAGATCGCCCGCAGTATTTT; cdr3_aa: CASSQDRPQYF
d_call: .; j_call: TRBJ1-1; v_call: TRBV29-1; cdr3_nt: TGCAGCGTTGTGAAGAACACTGAAGCTTTCTTT; cdr3_aa: CSVVKNTEAFF
d_call: .; j_call: TRBJ1-1; v_call: TRBV2; cdr3_nt: TGTGCCAGCAGTGAATCGGAGATTATGAACACTGAAGCTTTCTTT; cdr3_aa: CASSESEIMNTEAFF
d_call: TRBD1; j_call: TRBJ2-1; v_call: TRBV5-1; cdr3_nt: TGCGCCAGCAGCTTATGGACAGGGAGCTCCTACAATGAGCAGTTCTTC; cdr3_aa: CASSLWTGSSYNEQFF